This T cell receptor (beta chain) was profiled in a study of OX40 agonist ivuxolimab in advanced cancers. Study-level information: At 65% to 90% male, the cohort had a mean age of about 60 years, ranging from 23 to 79.

Data came from immunoSEQ multiplex PCR; TCRdb stores just in-frame clones and leaves some out. The table lists more than 80,000 clones, about nine tenths of them singletons, with about 0.48% in the top ten. In regard to this clone: Antigen: not known.

This CDR3 has 17 amino acids. V lost 2 bases and J lost 10, with 24 bases in between. Germline V gene data show CDR1 as SGHNT and CDR2 as YYREEE (reference sequence). Findings and caveats of the study: With doses of 0.1 to 3.0 mg/kg, CD4+ and CD8+ blood T cells had undergone clonal expansion by week 6. Partial responders dosed at 0.1-3.0 mg/kg displayed clonal expansion ranking among the lowest.

The source is an adult with an advanced solid tumor such as melanoma, head and neck, liver or kidney cancer. The chain is built from TRBV5-4 and TRBJ2-2; D call uncertain. The sequences come from CD4+ or CD8+ T cells sorted from blood, collected in a trial of the OX40 agonist ivuxolimab. The CDR3, as DNA: TGTGCCAGCAGCTTCATTTCATACGGCCAAAAGGCCGAGGAGCTGTTTTTT. Its translation is CASSFISYGQKAEELFF.